Listed below are T cell receptor beta chains from one sample, sequenced in a study of cytomegalovirus exposure and HLA in healthy donors. Repertoires were generated with immunoSEQ multiplex PCR, while TCRdb's copy carries only in-frame clones and drops some. The sample carries under 200,000 clones, roughly 74% recorded once. The specimen sequenced was PBMCs. The receptors were gathered from a woman aged 40 to 49 in good health and CMV-seropositive. Each CDR3 is given with its conserved first and last residue. A D gene is named only where the DNA matches it firmly. Where a row states a size, it is once, few, many or the class of an expanded clone; other rows omit it.

-,-,TRBJ2-2,TRBV18,CASSPGSRGPNTGELFF,TGTGCCAGCTCACCAGGGTCGCGGGGACCGAACACCGGGGAGCTGTTTTTT
few,-,TRBJ1-3,TRBV7-2,CASSLVAEGRGNTIYF,TGTGCCAGCAGCTTAGTTGCGGAGGGCCGGGGAAACACCATATATTTT
-,TRBD2,TRBJ2-7,TRBV29-1,CSVELSWGTSGSQAYEQYF,TGCAGCGTTGAACTGTCCTGGGGGACTAGCGGGTCCCAGGCTTACGAGCAGTACTTC
few,TRBD1,TRBJ1-1,TRBV11-3,CASSLGQGAGDTEAFF,TGTGCCAGCAGCTTAGGACAGGGGGCGGGCGACACTGAAGCTTTCTTT
-,TRBD2,TRBJ2-3,TRBV6-1,CASSEARRERTDTQYF,TGTGCCAGCAGTGAAGCCCGGCGGGAGCGGACAGATACGCAGTATTTT
-,-,TRBJ2-5,TRBV7-2,CASSLGRGGETQYF,TGTGCCAGCAGCTTAGGTCGGGGTGGAGAGACCCAGTACTTC
-,-,TRBJ2-1,TRBV6-5,CASTAERSYNEQFF,TGTGCCAGCACCGCCGAGAGATCCTACAATGAGCAGTTCTTC
-,-,TRBJ1-4,TRBV25-1,CASSRDDEKLFF,TGTGCCAGCAGCAGGGATGATGAAAAACTGTTTTTT
-,-,TRBJ2-4,TRBV4-1,CASSQDPTGDLAKNIQYF,TGCGCCAGCAGCCAGGACCCGACAGGCGACTTAGCCAAAAACATTCAGTACTTC
-,TRBD1,TRBJ2-5,TRBV10-3,CAISDREGAAEETQYF,TGTGCCATCAGTGATAGAGAGGGGGCAGCGGAAGAGACCCAGTACTTC
once,-,TRBJ1-1,TRBV29-1,CSVEDWGGQEEAFF,TGCAGCGTTGAAGATTGGGGGGGTCAAGAGGAAGCTTTCTTT
once,TRBD2,TRBJ2-7,TRBV6-5,CASSYSSSGIGYEQYF,TGTGCCAGCAGTTACTCGTCTAGCGGGATTGGTTACGAGCAGTACTTC
-,TRBD2,TRBJ2-5,TRBV2,CASRAGVYQETQYF,TGTGCCAGCAGGGCGGGAGTGTACCAAGAGACCCAGTACTTC
few,TRBD2,TRBJ2-1,TRBV7-2,CASSYPREGEWGYNEQFF,TGTGCCAGCAGCTACCCCCGGGAGGGGGAGTGGGGTTACAATGAGCAGTTCTTC
-,TRBD2,TRBJ2-1,TRBV9,CASSPRPLAGSNEQFF,TGTGCCAGCAGCCCCAGACCACTAGCGGGATCGAATGAGCAGTTCTTC
once,TRBD1,TRBJ1-4,TRBV19,CASTQGAANEKLFF,TGTGCCAGTACCCAGGGGGCGGCTAATGAAAAACTGTTTTTT
-,TRBD2,TRBJ2-1,TRBV10-1,CASSESRSGRDNEQFF,TGCGCCAGCAGTGAGTCGAGAAGCGGGAGGGACAATGAGCAGTTCTTC
-,-,TRBJ1-3,TRBV4-1,CASSQGQASGNTIYF,TGCGCCAGCAGCCAAGGGCAGGCTTCTGGAAACACCATATATTTT
-,-,TRBJ1-5,TRBV27,CASSLGPGGHQPQHF,TGTGCCAGCAGTTTAGGCCCGGGGGGCCATCAGCCCCAGCATTTT
few,-,TRBJ1-1,TRBV18,CASSPRQLNTEAFF,TGTGCCAGCTCACCACGACAGTTGAACACTGAAGCTTTCTTT
-,TRBD1,TRBJ1-2,TRBV27,CASSFRGTGRGYTF,TGTGCCAGCAGTTTCCGTGGGACAGGCCGAGGCTACACCTTC
-,TRBD2,TRBJ2-1,TRBV9,CASSVSGGGMSEQFF,TGTGCCAGCAGCGTATCGGGAGGAGGTATGAGTGAGCAGTTCTTC
-,TRBD2,TRBJ2-2,TRBV7-2,CASSRGGTGELFF,TGTGCCAGCAGCCGGGGGGGGACCGGGGAGCTGTTTTTT
-,-,TRBJ1-4,TRBV18,CASSVGRNEKLFF,TGTGCCAGCTCAGTCGGTCGTAATGAAAAACTGTTTTTT
few,-,TRBJ1-1,TRBV6-5,CASSYSSGSEAFF,TGTGCCAGCAGTTACTCAAGCGGGAGTGAAGCTTTCTTT
-,-,TRBJ1-5,TRBV30,CAWSPPLQPQHF,TGTGCCTGGAGTCCTCCTCTACAGCCCCAGCATTTT
-,TRBD1,TRBJ1-1,TRBV19,CASSTGTAHTEAFF,TGTGCCAGTAGTACCGGGACAGCGCACACTGAAGCTTTCTTT
-,-,TRBJ2-7,TRBV11-2,CASSLGPMAGYPPYEQYF,TGTGCCAGCAGCTTAGGGCCCATGGCGGGCTACCCCCCCTACGAGCAGTACTTC
-,-,TRBJ1-2,TRBV28,CASSPGGTLYGYTF,TGTGCCAGCAGTCCCGGGGGAACTCTCTATGGCTACACCTTC
-,-,TRBJ2-5,TRBV28,CASSSGDIRAQYF,TGTGCCAGCAGTTCTGGGGACATCAGGGCCCAGTACTTC
-,-,TRBJ2-3,TRBV20-1,CSAREVAQYF,TGCAGTGCTAGGGAGGTAGCGCAGTATTTT
few,TRBD1,TRBJ1-1,TRBV27,CASSPPGGTEAFF,TGTGCCAGCAGTCCCCCAGGGGGGACTGAAGCTTTCTTT
-,TRBD2,TRBJ2-7,TRBV5-1,CASRAGGSYEQYF,TGCGCCAGCAGGGCGGGAGGGTCCTACGAGCAGTACTTC
-,-,TRBJ2-1,TRBV9,CASSVVGLTTYNEQFF,TGTGCCAGCAGCGTAGTCGGACTAACAACCTACAATGAGCAGTTCTTC
-,TRBD2,TRBJ2-7,TRBV4-2,CASSQTSSGSIPILYEQYF,TGTGCCAGCAGCCAGACCTCTAGCGGGAGTATCCCAATCCTCTACGAGCAGTACTTC
few,TRBD2,TRBJ2-2,TRBV28,CASAAGGAGELFF,TGTGCCTCGGCGGCGGGAGGGGCCGGGGAGCTGTTTTTT
-,-,TRBJ2-7,TRBV28,CASTLAGGKSYEQYF,TGTGCCAGCACTTTGGCTGGCGGGAAGTCCTACGAGCAGTACTTC
few,-,TRBJ1-5,TRBV2,CASSEARGAGQPQHF,TGTGCCAGCAGTGAAGCGCGGGGGGCAGGCCAGCCCCAGCATTTT
-,-,TRBJ2-7,TRBV10-3,CAISEGGWDEQYF,TGTGCCATCAGTGAGGGAGGGTGGGACGAGCAGTACTTC
-,TRBD1,TRBJ2-5,TRBV28,CASRKDRAGQETQYF,TGTGCCAGCAGGAAGGACAGGGCGGGACAAGAGACCCAGTACTTC
-,TRBD1,TRBJ2-1,TRBV11-2,CASSLRRQGPFNEQFF,TGTGCCAGCAGCTTACGCCGACAGGGGCCCTTCAATGAGCAGTTCTTC
-,-,TRBJ1-6,TRBV28,CASSLYSGVTLHF,TGTGCCAGCAGTTTATACTCAGGGGTAACCCTCCACTTT
few,-,TRBJ1-2,TRBV2,CASSEATMNYGYTF,TGTGCCAGCAGTGAAGCGACAATGAACTATGGCTACACCTTC